This T cell receptor beta chain is drawn from a study of T cell responses to AZD1222 COVID-19 vaccine. Points on this clone: The antigen remains undetermined.

Trimming pared 3 bases from V and 3 bases from J, leaving 8 bases between. CDR3 length: 13 residues. Germline V gives CDR1 SGHAT, CDR2 FQNNGV. Whole-study findings and limits: The donors showed a predominance of white British ancestry and of females, with possible underestimation of clonal diversity. The study found Spike-specific TCR breadth and depth rose after two AZD1222 doses. Repertoires were sampled only after the peak T cell response.

The method was immunoSEQ multiplex PCR; TCRdb's version includes in-frame clones alone and lacks a portion of them. Of 80,000 to 95,000 clones detected, around 92% appear once; the ten largest clones hold around 5.2%. The chain is built from TRBV11-2 and TRBJ1-1; D perhaps matches TRBD1 (6 bases). This sample comprised peripheral blood, obtained on day 0 of AZD1222 vaccination. The source of this sequence is an adult in good health. The CDR3 sequence: CASSFRQDTEAFF. The DNA for the CDR3 is TGTGCCAGCAGCTTCCGACAGGACACTGAAGCTTTCTTT.